This entry features one T cell receptor (beta chain) sequence. Its specificity is unknown. Trimming at V came to 7 bases and at J to 4 bases, leaving 8 bases not matched to a gene. The CDR3 covers 15 residues. The germline gives CDR1 SGDLS, CDR2 YYNGEE. The data originate from a study of shared clonotypes between healthy human individuals. Study overall: Per donor, CD8 memory used one plate, CD8 naive used two, CD4 memory used three and CD4 naive used three.

General study points: Rarefaction exposed incomplete sorted-subset sequencing despite large depth.

Profiled with immunoSEQ multiplex PCR; TCRdb holds only in-frame clones, not every one. The table has some 1,600,000 clones, approximately 98% seen once; the top ten hold roughly 0.42%. The chain carries TRBV9 and TRBJ2-1; 10 nucleotides align to TRBD2. This clonotype originated in a man aged 30-40 years in good health. The sequenced sample consisted of naive CD4+ T cells sorted from blood. Subset specified: CD45RA+ positively selected. The CDR3 reads CASSEAGGAYNEQFF. The CDR3 region has the DNA TGTGCCAGCTCCGAAGCGGGAGGGGCATACAATGAGCAGTTCTTC.